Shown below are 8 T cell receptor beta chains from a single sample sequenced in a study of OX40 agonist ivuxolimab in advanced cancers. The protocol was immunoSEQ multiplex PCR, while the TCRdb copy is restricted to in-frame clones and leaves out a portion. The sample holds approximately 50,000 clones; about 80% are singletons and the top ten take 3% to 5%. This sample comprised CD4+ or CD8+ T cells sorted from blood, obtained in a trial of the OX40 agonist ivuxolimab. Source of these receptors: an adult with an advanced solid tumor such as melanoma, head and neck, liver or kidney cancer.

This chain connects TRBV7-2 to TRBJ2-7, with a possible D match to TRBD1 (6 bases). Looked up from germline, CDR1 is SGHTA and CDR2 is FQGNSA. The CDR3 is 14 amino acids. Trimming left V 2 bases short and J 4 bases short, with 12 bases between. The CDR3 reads CASSLLGAGYEQYF. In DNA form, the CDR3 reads TGTGCCAGCAGCTTACTGGGGGCAGGGTACGAGCAGTACTTC.

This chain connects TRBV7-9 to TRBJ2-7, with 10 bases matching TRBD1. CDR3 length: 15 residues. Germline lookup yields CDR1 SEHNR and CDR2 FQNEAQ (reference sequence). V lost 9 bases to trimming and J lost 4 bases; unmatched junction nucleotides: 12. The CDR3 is CASLTRRTGGYEQYF. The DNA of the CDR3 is TGTGCCAGTTTGACTCGTCGGACAGGGGGATACGAGCAGTACTTC. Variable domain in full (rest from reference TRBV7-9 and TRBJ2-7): DTGVSQNPRHKITKRGQNVTFRCDPISEHNRLYWYRQTLGQGPEFLTYFQNEAQLEKSRLLSDRFSAERPKGSFSTLEIQRTEQGDSAMYLCASLTRRTGGYEQYFGPGTRLTVT.

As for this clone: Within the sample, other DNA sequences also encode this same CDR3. CDR3 region: CASSLRGRAYEQYF. The CDR3 nucleotides are TGTGCCAGCAGTTTACGCGGCAGGGCATACGAGCAGTACTTC. The J gene is TRBJ2-7, the V gene TRBV28; D possibly corresponds to TRBD1 (5 bases). Germline CDR1 is MDHEN and CDR2 is SYDVKM. This CDR3 contains 14 residues. V lost 2 bases, J lost 4 bases, and 12 bases lay in between.

Written as DNA, the CDR3 is TGTGCCAGCAACTCCAACAGCTACGAGCAGTACTTC. This encodes CASNSNSYEQYF. The chain links TRBV28 to TRBJ2-7, with D uncertain. Germline values: CDR1 MDHEN, CDR2 SYDVKM. The V and J ends lost 7 bases and 3 bases respectively, with 10 bases between them. This CDR3 is built from 12 residues.

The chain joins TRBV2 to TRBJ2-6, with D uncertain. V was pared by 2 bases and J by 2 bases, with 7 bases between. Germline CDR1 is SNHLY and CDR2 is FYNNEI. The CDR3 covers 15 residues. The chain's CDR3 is CASSEISPGANVLTF. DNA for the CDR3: TGTGCCAGCAGTGAAATATCTCCTGGGGCCAACGTCCTGACTTTC.

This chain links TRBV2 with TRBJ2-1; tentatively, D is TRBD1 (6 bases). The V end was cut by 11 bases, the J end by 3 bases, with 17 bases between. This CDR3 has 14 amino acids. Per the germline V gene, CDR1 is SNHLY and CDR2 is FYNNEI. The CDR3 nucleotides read TGTGCCGGCGACCGGGACACCTTCTACAATGAGCAGTTCTTC. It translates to CAGDRDTFYNEQFF.

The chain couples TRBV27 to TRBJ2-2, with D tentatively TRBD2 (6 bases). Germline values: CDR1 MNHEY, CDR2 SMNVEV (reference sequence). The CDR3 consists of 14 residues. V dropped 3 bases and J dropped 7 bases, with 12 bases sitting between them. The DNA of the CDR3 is TGTGCCAGCAGTTTTACGGGGGAAAGCGGGGAGCTGTTTTTT. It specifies CASSFTGESGELFF.

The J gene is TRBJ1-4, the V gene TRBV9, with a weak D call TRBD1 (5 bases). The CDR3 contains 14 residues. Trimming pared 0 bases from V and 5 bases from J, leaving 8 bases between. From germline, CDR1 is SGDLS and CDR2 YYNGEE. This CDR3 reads CASSVAGDNEKLFF. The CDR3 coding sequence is TGTGCCAGCAGCGTAGCGGGGGACAATGAAAAACTGTTTTTT.